This T cell receptor (beta chain) was recovered during a study of patients and donors after allogeneic stem cell transplantation. TCRdb analysed the RT-PCR reads with MiXCR anew, one entry per CDR3 protein. Of roughly 940,000 distinct CDR3 sequences in the sample, more than 15% were seen once. Deletions cut 1 base from V and 3 bases from J, with 10 bases between. There are 15 residues in the CDR3. Germline V gives CDR1 SGHTA, CDR2 FQGNSA. At least ten counts were recorded for this clonotype. The sequenced sample consisted of blood, either unsorted or a sorted T cell fraction (not recorded which). The receptor was derived from a human donor who was either an allogeneic HSCT recipient or a stem cell or donor lymphocyte infusion donor (not recorded which). It is not recorded whose cells these are; they may come from a transplant donor. V is TRBV7-2 and J is TRBJ1-5; D not certain. The DNA for the CDR3 is TGTGCCAGCAGCTTAGTATCGGGTATCAATCAGCCCCAGCATTTT. Its protein product is CASSLVSGINQPQHF. Together with reference TRBV7-2 and TRBJ1-5, the CDR3 gives the full variable domain: GAGVSQSPSNKVTEKGKDVELRCDPISGHTALYWYRQSLGQGLEFLIYFQGNSAPDKSGLPSDRFSAERTGGSVSTLTIQRTQQEDSAVYLCASSLVSGINQPQHFGDGTRLSIL.